A selection of T cell receptor beta chains follows, all from one sample in a study of identical twins. One entry per CDR3 protein, called by TCRdb with MiXCR from the 5' RACE reads. The table has about 700,000 distinct CDR3 sequences, 8.6% seen once. This sample was shared with a second study, whose subject was yellow fever vaccine responses in identical twins.

Specimen: PBMCs. All receptors come from a woman younger than 30 in good health. Both conserved end residues are part of each CDR3. Each record gives: V gene, clone size, J gene, D gene, CDR3 DNA, CDR3 protein. A D gene is named only where the DNA matches it firmly. Size tells how often a clone was seen (once, few, many) or the class of an expanded clone, and some rows leave it out.

>TRBV29-1|many|TRBJ2-1|TRBD2
TGCAGCGTTGATGGAAGCGCGGGGGGAAGAAATGAGCAGTTCTTC
CSVDGSAGGRNEQFF
>TRBV5-1|NA|TRBJ2-2|TRBD1
TGCGCCAGCAGTCCTGGGACAGAGAACACCGGGGAGCTGTTTTTT
CASSPGTENTGELFF
>TRBV11-2|few|TRBJ2-2|TRBD2
TGTGCCAGCAGCTCAATTACTACCAGCGGGGGCAACACCGGGGAGCTGTTTTTT
CASSSITTSGGNTGELFF
>TRBV9|NA|TRBJ2-3|NA
TGTGCCAGCAGCACCTTGCAGGGGAGGGCAGATACGCAGTATTTT
CASSTLQGRADTQYF
>TRBV20-1|NA|TRBJ1-2|NA
TGCAGTGCTAGAGTTTCCCCGATCGAGGCGGCCAGCTATGGCTACACCTTC
CSARVSPIEAASYGYTF
>TRBV12-3/TRBV12-4|few|TRBJ2-3|NA
TGTGCCAGCAGTCTCAGGGATAAGGCCTATGGTACGCAGTATTTT
CASSLRDKAYGTQYF
>TRBV4-3|few|TRBJ2-3|TRBD1
TGCGCCAGCAGCCAAGATTTGGGACAGGGAGCAGATACGCAGTATTTT
CASSQDLGQGADTQYF
>TRBV5-1|NA|TRBJ2-5|TRBD2
TGCGCCAGCAGCTTCCCTAGCGGGAGGGCCGGTTGGCGAGAGACCCAGTACTTC
CASSFPSGRAGWRETQYF
>TRBV7-9|many|TRBJ2-5|TRBD1
TGTGCCAGCAGCTCCAGGACAGGGGTGGAGACCCAGTACTTC
CASSSRTGVETQYF
>TRBV29-1|few|TRBJ2-2|NA
TGCAGCGCCCAAAGACAGGAGGGAACCGGGGAGCTGTTTTTT
CSAQRQEGTGELFF
>TRBV15|NA|TRBJ2-7|NA
TGTGCCACCAGCAGAGCGGGCAGGGAATACGAGCAGTACTTC
CATSRAGREYEQYF
>TRBV9|few|TRBJ1-1|NA
TGTGCCAGCAGCGTAGGGGTCTGGGCCGGTGACACTGAAGCTTTCTTT
CASSVGVWAGDTEAFF
>TRBV29-1|many|TRBJ2-3|TRBD2
TGCAGCGTTCAGGGCTTTACCGGAGGGACTAGCGGTACAGATACGCAGTATTTT
CSVQGFTGGTSGTDTQYF
>TRBV2|NA|TRBJ2-5|NA
TGTGCCAGCAATGGTTGGGGGGCGTACCAAGAGACCCAGTACTTC
CASNGWGAYQETQYF
>TRBV28|few|TRBJ1-1|TRBD1
TGTGCCAGCAGCCTGGACAGGGAGGGAGGGCGAGAAGCTTTCTTT
CASSLDREGGREAFF
>TRBV20-1|few|TRBJ2-4|TRBD2
TGCAGTGCTAGAGGGCGGGGGGAAAACATTCAGTACTTC
CSARGRGENIQYF
>TRBV7-3|few|TRBJ1-2|NA
TGTGCCAGCAGCTTAAACGGGCAGGGTAACTATGGCTACACCTTC
CASSLNGQGNYGYTF
>TRBV5-1|few|TRBJ2-1|TRBD2
TGCGCCAGCAGCTTGTGGTCTAGCGGGGGGAGCTCCTACAATGAGCAGTTCTTC
CASSLWSSGGSSYNEQFF
>TRBV28|few|TRBJ1-1|NA
TGTGCCAGCAGTTTATCACCCCTCCCTGAAGCTTTCTTT
CASSLSPLPEAFF
>TRBV30|NA|TRBJ2-1|TRBD2
TGTGCCTGGAGTGTAGGGACTAGCGGGTTCCGTGAGCAGTTCTTC
CAWSVGTSGFREQFF
>TRBV4-3|NA|TRBJ2-7|NA
TGCGCCAGCAGCCAAGATGTGAGACAGACTACTAGGAAATACTTC
CASSQDVRQTTRKYF
>TRBV5-5|NA|TRBJ2-1|TRBD1
TGTGCCAGCAGCTTGGCAGGGGGCCATCACAATGAGCAGTTCTTC
CASSLAGGHHNEQFF
>TRBV20-1|few|TRBJ2-5|NA
TGCAGTGCTAGAGACCCCGGGGGCCTTGGAGAGACCCAGTACTTC
CSARDPGGLGETQYF
>TRBV12-3/TRBV12-4|NA|TRBJ2-1|NA
TGTGCCAGCAGGGTTGGTCTCTCGGGGCGGGCGGGGAATGAGCAGTTCTTC
CASRVGLSGRAGNEQFF
>TRBV6-2/TRBV6-3|few|TRBJ2-2|NA
TGTGCCAGCAGTTCGCTAGGGACACCCTCGGGCGGGGAGCTGTTTTTT
CASSSLGTPSGGELFF
>TRBV6-6|few|TRBJ2-1|NA
TGTGCCAGCAGCCCAGGGTTTCCAAATGAGCAGTTCTTC
CASSPGFPNEQFF
>TRBV14|many|TRBJ1-1|NA
TGTGCCAGCAGCCCCTCGCGGTTGGGTGAAGCTTTCTTT
CASSPSRLGEAFF
>TRBV27|many|TRBJ2-3|NA
TGTGCCAGCACCTTATGGGCTGGGGTCACAGATACGCAGTATTTT
CASTLWAGVTDTQYF
>TRBV4-3|NA|TRBJ2-3|TRBD1
TGCGCCAGCAGCCAAGATCGAGGAGGACAGGGGGCAGATACGCAGTATTTT
CASSQDRGGQGADTQYF
>TRBV6-2/TRBV6-3|few|TRBJ2-7|NA
TGTGCCAGCAGTACCCTGGCGGAGGGAAAAAGGTACGAGCAGTACTTC
CASSTLAEGKRYEQYF
>TRBV4-1|many|TRBJ2-6|TRBD1
TGCGCCAGCAGCCAAGGGACAGGTGGAACTGGGGCCAACGTCCTGACTTTC
CASSQGTGGTGANVLTF
>TRBV11-1|many|TRBJ2-2|NA
TGTGCCAGCAGCCCAAAGGACTCCACCGGGGAGCTGTTTTTT
CASSPKDSTGELFF
>TRBV6-5|few|TRBJ2-3|TRBD2
TGTGCCAGCAGTTACTCGGTCCCTTTGGGAGGGACAGATACGCAGTATTTT
CASSYSVPLGGTDTQYF
>TRBV10-3|few|TRBJ2-2|NA
TGTGCCGCGCGAGGCTCTAACACCGGGGAGCTGTTTTTT
CAARGSNTGELFF
>TRBV12-3/TRBV12-4|many|TRBJ2-5|NA
TGTGCCAGCAGCCAGGGGGGAGGACAAGAGACCCAGTACTTC
CASSQGGGQETQYF
>TRBV10-3|few|TRBJ1-5|NA
TGTGCCATCAGTGATGGCAGTAGCAATCAGCCCCAGCATTTT
CAISDGSSNQPQHF
>TRBV15|NA|TRBJ2-2|NA
TGTGCCACCAGCAGAGATCGTGGGAACACCGGGGAGCTGTTTTTT
CATSRDRGNTGELFF
>TRBV20-1|few|TRBJ2-7|NA
TGCAGTGCTAGAGTAGAAGGGGGCTCCTACGAGCAGTACTTC
CSARVEGGSYEQYF
>TRBV28|few|TRBJ1-2|TRBD1
TGTGCCAGCTGGGACAGCCGTAGTATTCCCACCTTC
CASWDSRSIPTF
>TRBV4-1|few|TRBJ2-4|TRBD2
TGCGCCAGCAGCCAGTCCGGGACTAAAAGTCAGTACTTC
CASSQSGTKSQYF
>TRBV5-5|NA|TRBJ2-1|NA
TGTGCCAGCAGCTTGGTTACGCTCCCGACGGCATCGGATGAGCAGTTCTTC
CASSLVTLPTASDEQFF
>TRBV12-3/TRBV12-4|many|TRBJ1-2|TRBD1
TGTGCCAGCAGACCCGGGACAGGGGCCTATGGCTACACCTTC
CASRPGTGAYGYTF
>TRBV7-9|few|TRBJ2-1|NA
TGTGCCAGCGCACAGGATTACAATGAGCAGTTCTTC
CASAQDYNEQFF
>TRBV15|many|TRBJ2-3|NA
TGTGCCACCAGCAGCCCCGCGAGATATACGCAGTATTTT
CATSSPARYTQYF
>TRBV6-2/TRBV6-3|few|TRBJ2-7|TRBD2
TGTGCCAGCAGTTACGGTCTAGCGGGAGGGCCCCAGTACTTC
CASSYGLAGGPQYF
>TRBV7-9|few|TRBJ2-5|NA
TGTGCCAGCAGCCCCCCCGGGGGGCGGGACCAAGAGACCCAGTACTTC
CASSPPGGRDQETQYF
>TRBV2|many|TRBJ2-3|NA
TGTGCCAGCAGTCAAAACACAGATACGCAGTATTTT
CASSQNTDTQYF
>TRBV20-1|few|TRBJ2-1|NA
TGCAGTGCTACCTCTCCGAGGTTAAGCTCCTACAATGAGCAGTTCTTC
CSATSPRLSSYNEQFF
>TRBV6-5|NA|TRBJ1-1|TRBD1
TGTGCCAGCAGTTACTCGAACCTAGAGGGGGCGCAGGCTTTCTTT
CASSYSNLEGAQAFF
>TRBV5-1|NA|TRBJ1-2|NA
TGCGCCAGCAGCCCGACGGCGGACAGAGCCTCTGTTCGGGGCTACACCTTC
CASSPTADRASVRGYTF
>TRBV29-1|few|TRBJ2-7|TRBD1
TGCAGCGTGCTAAGACAGGGGGCCTACGAGCAGTACTTC
CSVLRQGAYEQYF
>TRBV30|many|TRBJ1-2|NA
TGTGCCTGGAGTCTGACCATCAACTATGGCTACACCTTC
CAWSLTINYGYTF
>TRBV5-1|many|TRBJ2-7|TRBD2
TGCGCCAGCAGCACTAGCGGGAGCTATCACGAGCAGTACTTC
CASSTSGSYHEQYF